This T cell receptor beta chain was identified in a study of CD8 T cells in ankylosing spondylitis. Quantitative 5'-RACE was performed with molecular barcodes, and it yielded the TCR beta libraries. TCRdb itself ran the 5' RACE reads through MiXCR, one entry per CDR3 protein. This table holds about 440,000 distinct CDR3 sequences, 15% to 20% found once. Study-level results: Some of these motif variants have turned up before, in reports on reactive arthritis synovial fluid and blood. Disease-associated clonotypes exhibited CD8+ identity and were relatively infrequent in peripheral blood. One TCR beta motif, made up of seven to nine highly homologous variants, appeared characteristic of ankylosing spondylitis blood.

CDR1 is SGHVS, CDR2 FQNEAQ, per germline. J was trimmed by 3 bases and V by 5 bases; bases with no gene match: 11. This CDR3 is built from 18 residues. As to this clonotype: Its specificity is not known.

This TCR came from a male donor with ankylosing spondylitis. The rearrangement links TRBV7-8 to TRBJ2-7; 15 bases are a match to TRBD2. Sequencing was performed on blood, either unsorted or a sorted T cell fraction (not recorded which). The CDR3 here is CASSRDGLAGGNVYEQYF. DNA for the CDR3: TGTGCCAGCAGCCGTGATGGACTAGCGGGGGGGAACGTCTACGAGCAGTACTTC.